These 13 T cell receptor beta chains came from one sample sequenced in a study of cytomegalovirus exposure and HLA in healthy donors. Researchers ran the PCR with 60 Vbeta and 13 Jbeta primers. The table came from immunoSEQ multiplex PCR; TCRdb's copy has only in-frame clones and leaves some out. The sample lists around 170,000 clones; about 77% were seen once. Material for sequencing was PBMCs. These receptors originate from a man aged 55-75 years in good health and CMV-seronegative.

V usage is TRBV30 and J usage is TRBJ2-7, with D possibly being TRBD1 (6 bases). V was clipped by 5 bases and J by 7 bases, with 12 bases between them. The CDR3 has 11 amino acids. CDR1 is GTSNPN and CDR2 is SVGIG in the germline V gene (reference sequence). In DNA, the CDR3 is TGTGCCTGGGGGGGCCTGGGGGAGCAGTACTTC. Protein sequence: CAWGGLGEQYF.

The genes are TRBV29-1 and TRBJ1-6; TRBD1 matches at 10 bases. Trimming at V came to 8 bases and at J to 7 bases, leaving 8 bases not matched to a gene. The CDR3 length is 14 residues. The germline V gene has CDR1 SQVTM and CDR2 ANQGSEA. CDR3 coding DNA: TGCAGCACACGGGACAGGGGATCAAATTCACCCCTCCACTTT. Translation gives CSTRDRGSNSPLHF. Filled out from reference TRBV29-1 and TRBJ1-6, the complete variable domain reads SAVISQKPSRDICQRGTSLTIQCQVDSQVTMMFWYRQQPGQSLTLIATANQGSEATYESGFVIDKFPISRPNLTFSTLTVSNMSPEDSSIYLCSTRDRGSNSPLHFGNGTRLTVT.

CDR3 in amino acids: CSAELANEQFF. The CDR3 DNA sequence: TGCAGTGCTGAACTAGCGAATGAGCAGTTCTTC. The V and J genes are TRBV20-1 and TRBJ2-1, with TRBD2 identical over 7 bases. Per the germline V gene, CDR1 is DFQATT and CDR2 is SNEGSKA (reference sequence). The CDR3 runs to 11 residues. The junction had 2 bases not matched to a gene; V was cut back by 5 bases and J by 7 bases.

This chain links TRBV5-4 with TRBJ2-7; 8 nucleotides agree with TRBD1. Trimming cost V 2 bases and J 3 bases; bases outside gene matches: 7. In germline, CDR1 is SGHNT, CDR2 YYREEE (reference sequence). CDR3 size: 15 residues. CDR3 in amino acids: CASSFRTGKSYEQYF. DNA for the CDR3: TGTGCCAGCAGCTTCAGGACAGGGAAGAGCTACGAGCAGTACTTC.

CDR3 region: CASSLSGTGHSNQPQHF. DNA of the CDR3: TGTGCCAGCAGTTTATCGGGAACAGGACATAGCAATCAGCCCCAGCATTTT. The V call is TRBV27, the J call TRBJ1-5; D possibly corresponds to TRBD1 (5 bases). This CDR3 spans 17 amino acids. Per the germline V gene, CDR1 is MNHEY and CDR2 is SMNVEV (reference sequence). Trimming left V 0 bases short and J 0 bases short, with 12 bases between.

The rearrangement joins TRBV2 to TRBJ2-5, with 12 bases fitting TRBD2. There are 15 residues in the CDR3. Trimming removed 5 bases from V and 4 bases from J; junction bases left unmatched: 5. Germline V gives CDR1 SNHLY, CDR2 FYNNEI. CDR3 nucleotide sequence: TGTGCCAGCAGTTTAAGGACTAGCGGGACAGAGACCCAGTACTTC. It is translated as CASSLRTSGTETQYF.

V usage is TRBV28 and J usage is TRBJ1-1; 7 nucleotides agree with TRBD1. CDR3 size: 15 residues. V lost 5 bases to trimming and J lost 3 bases; unmatched junction nucleotides: 9. Germline V gives CDR1 MDHEN, CDR2 SYDVKM. The CDR3 nucleotides read TGTGCCAGCAGTCCACACCGGGACAGCTACACTGAAGCTTTCTTT. Translating gives CASSPHRDSYTEAFF. Full variable domain (missing parts from reference TRBV28 and TRBJ1-1): DVKVTQSSRYLVKRTGEKVFLECVQDMDHENMFWYRQDPGLGLRLIYFSYDVKMKEKGDIPEGYSVSREKKERFSLILESASTNQTSMYLCASSPHRDSYTEAFFGQGTRLTVV.

The rearrangement joins TRBV6-5 to TRBJ2-1; 12 nucleotides line up with TRBD1. The CDR3 totals 15 residues. V gave up 6 bases and J gave up 7 bases; unmatched junction bases: 7. Looked up from germline, CDR1 is MNHEY and CDR2 is SVGAGI. The CDR3 is CASRPGTGGRNEQFF. The CDR3 coding sequence is TGTGCCAGCAGGCCCGGGACAGGGGGCCGAAATGAGCAGTTCTTC.

V gene TRBV5-4 combines with J gene TRBJ1-2; D is perhaps TRBD1 (6 bases). The germline gives CDR1 SGHNT, CDR2 YYREEE (reference sequence). Trimming pared 2 bases from V and 3 bases from J, leaving 26 bases between. The CDR3 is 19 residues long. CDR3 protein: CASSFSQGYPTNAHYGYTF. DNA of the CDR3: TGTGCCAGCAGCTTTAGTCAGGGGTACCCCACAAACGCCCACTATGGCTACACCTTC.

This chain joins TRBV5-4 and TRBJ2-7, with TRBD1 identical over 9 bases. Germline values: CDR1 SGHNT, CDR2 YYREEE (reference sequence). This CDR3 is built from 14 residues. V lost 4 bases to trimming and J lost 0 bases; unmatched junction nucleotides: 2. DNA of the CDR3: TGTGCCAGCAGCGACAGGGGGAACTCCTACGAGCAGTACTTC. Protein product: CASSDRGNSYEQYF.

The J gene is TRBJ1-2, the V gene TRBV30; TRBD1 might be the D (6 bases). Germline CDR1 reads GTSNPN; CDR2 reads SVGIG (reference sequence). The V gene lost 7 bases and the J gene lost 7 bases, with 19 bases spanning the gap. CDR3 size: 13 residues. The CDR3 is CAFTEDSTTGYTF. In DNA, the CDR3 is TGTGCCTTCACTGAGGACAGCACGACTGGCTACACCTTC.

CDR3 in DNA: TGTGCCATCAGGGGACTTGTCGGAGAGACCCAGTACTTC. Translating gives CAIRGLVGETQYF. The chain couples TRBV10-3 to TRBJ2-5; D is perhaps TRBD2 (6 bases). The CDR3 spans 13 residues. The germline V gene encodes CDR1 ENHRY and CDR2 SYGVKD. The V and J ends lost 6 bases and 4 bases respectively, with 12 bases between them.

A single count supports this clone. The chain combines TRBV7-3 with TRBJ1-3; no reliable D call. Trimming removed 2 bases from V and 9 bases from J, with 11 bases in between. The CDR3 sequence is 13 residues long. Germline values: CDR1 SGHTA, CDR2 FQGTGA. Here the CDR3 reads CASSLRSSGTIYF. DNA of the CDR3: TGTGCCAGCAGCTTACGGTCGTCCGGCACCATATATTTT.